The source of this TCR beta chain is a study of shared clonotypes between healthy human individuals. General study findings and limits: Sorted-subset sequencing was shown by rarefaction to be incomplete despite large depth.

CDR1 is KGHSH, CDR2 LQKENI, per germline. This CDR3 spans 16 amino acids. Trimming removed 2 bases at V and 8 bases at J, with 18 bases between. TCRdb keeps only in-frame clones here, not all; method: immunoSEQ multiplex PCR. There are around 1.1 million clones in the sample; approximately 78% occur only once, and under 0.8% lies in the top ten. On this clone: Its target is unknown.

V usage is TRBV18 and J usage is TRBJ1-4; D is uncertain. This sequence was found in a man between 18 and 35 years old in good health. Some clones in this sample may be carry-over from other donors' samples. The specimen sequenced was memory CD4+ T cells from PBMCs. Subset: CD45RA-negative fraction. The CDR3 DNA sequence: TGTGCCAGCTCACCAAATCAGTTAAGGGAGGTCGAAAAACTGTTTTTT. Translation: CASSPNQLREVEKLFF.